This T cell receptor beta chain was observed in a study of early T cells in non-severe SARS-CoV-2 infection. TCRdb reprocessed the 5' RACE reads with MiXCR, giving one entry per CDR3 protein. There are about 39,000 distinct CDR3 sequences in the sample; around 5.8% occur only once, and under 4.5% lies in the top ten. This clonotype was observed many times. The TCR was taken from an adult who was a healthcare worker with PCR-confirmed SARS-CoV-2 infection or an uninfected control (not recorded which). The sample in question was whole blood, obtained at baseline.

Written as DNA, the CDR3 is TGTGCCAGCAGCCTGGACAGGAACACTGAAGCTTTCTTT. Translation gives CASSLDRNTEAFF. This chain uses TRBV11-2 with TRBJ1-1; the D gene is possibly TRBD1 (6 bases). The CDR3 is 13 amino acids. Germline loops: CDR1 SGHAT, CDR2 FQNNGV. Trimming took 5 bases from V and 1 from J, leaving 8 bases between them.